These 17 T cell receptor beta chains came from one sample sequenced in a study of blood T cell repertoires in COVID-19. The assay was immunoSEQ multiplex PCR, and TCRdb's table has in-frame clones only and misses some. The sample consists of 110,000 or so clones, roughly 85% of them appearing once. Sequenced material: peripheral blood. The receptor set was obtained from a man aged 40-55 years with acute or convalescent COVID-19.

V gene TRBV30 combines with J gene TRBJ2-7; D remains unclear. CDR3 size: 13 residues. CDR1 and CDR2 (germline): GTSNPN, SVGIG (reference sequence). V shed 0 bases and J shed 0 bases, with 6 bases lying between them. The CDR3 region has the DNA TGTGCCTGGAGTGTTCACAGCTCCTACGAGCAGTACTTC. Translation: CAWSVHSSYEQYF. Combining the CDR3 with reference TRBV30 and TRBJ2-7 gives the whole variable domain SQTIHQWPATLVQPVGSPLSLECTVEGTSNPNLYWYRQAAGRGLQLLFYSVGIGQISSEVPQNLSASRPQDRQFILSSKKLLLSDSGFYLCAWSVHSSYEQYFGPGTRLTVT.

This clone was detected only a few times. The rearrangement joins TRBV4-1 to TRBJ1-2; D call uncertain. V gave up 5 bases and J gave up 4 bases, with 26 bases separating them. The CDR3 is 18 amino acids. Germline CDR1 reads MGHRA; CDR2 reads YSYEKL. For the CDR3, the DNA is TGCGCCAGCAGCGTCCTCCAGGCCAAACCGGGAGCTACCTATGGCTACACCTTC. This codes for CASSVLQAKPGATYGYTF.

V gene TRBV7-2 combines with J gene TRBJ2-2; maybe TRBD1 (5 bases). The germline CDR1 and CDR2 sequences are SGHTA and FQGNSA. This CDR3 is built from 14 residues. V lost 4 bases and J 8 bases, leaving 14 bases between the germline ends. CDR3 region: CASSYSRTTGELFF. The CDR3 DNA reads TGTGCCAGCAGCTACTCGCGGACAACTGGGGAGCTGTTTTTT.

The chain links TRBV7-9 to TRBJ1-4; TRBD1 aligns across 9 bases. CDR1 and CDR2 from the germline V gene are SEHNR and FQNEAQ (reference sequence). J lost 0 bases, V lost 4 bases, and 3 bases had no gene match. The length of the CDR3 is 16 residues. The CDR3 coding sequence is TGTGCCAGCAGCTCAACAGGGGGCCCAACTAATGAAAAACTGTTTTTT. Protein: CASSSTGGPTNEKLFF.

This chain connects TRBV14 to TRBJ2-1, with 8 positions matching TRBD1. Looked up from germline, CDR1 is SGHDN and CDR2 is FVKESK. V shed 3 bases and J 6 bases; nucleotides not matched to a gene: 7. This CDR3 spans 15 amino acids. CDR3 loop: CASSHDRGYPNEQFF. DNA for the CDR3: TGTGCCAGCAGCCACGACAGGGGCTATCCCAATGAGCAGTTCTTC.

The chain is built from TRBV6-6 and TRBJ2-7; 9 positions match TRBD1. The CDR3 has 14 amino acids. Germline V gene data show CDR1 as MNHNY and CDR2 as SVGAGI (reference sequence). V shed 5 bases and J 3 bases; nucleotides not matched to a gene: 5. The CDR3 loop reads CASSMGTGNYEQYF. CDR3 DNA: TGTGCCAGCAGTATGGGGACAGGGAACTACGAGCAGTACTTC.

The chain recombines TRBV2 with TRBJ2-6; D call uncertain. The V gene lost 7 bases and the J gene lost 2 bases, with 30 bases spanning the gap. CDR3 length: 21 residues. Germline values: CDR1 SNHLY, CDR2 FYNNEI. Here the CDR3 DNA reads TGTGCCAGCATGTTCACGTTGAGAGTCATACTTATTTCTCCTGGGGCCAACGTCCTGACTTTC. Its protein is CASMFTLRVILISPGANVLTF.

For the CDR3, the DNA is TGTGCCAGCAGCTTCTCCCCTCTAGCGGGGGGTTCAGATACGCAGTATTTT. This encodes CASSFSPLAGGSDTQYF. The V and J genes are TRBV11-3 and TRBJ2-3; 11 bases are shared with TRBD2. V gave up 3 bases and J gave up 4 bases; unmatched junction bases: 9. CDR1 SGHNT and CDR2 YENEEA come from the germline V gene. This CDR3 is built from 17 residues.

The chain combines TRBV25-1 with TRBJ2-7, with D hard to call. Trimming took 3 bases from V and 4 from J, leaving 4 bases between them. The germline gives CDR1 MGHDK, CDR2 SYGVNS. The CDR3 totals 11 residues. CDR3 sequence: CASSDTYEQYF. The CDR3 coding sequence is TGTGCCAGCAGTGATACTTACGAGCAGTACTTC.

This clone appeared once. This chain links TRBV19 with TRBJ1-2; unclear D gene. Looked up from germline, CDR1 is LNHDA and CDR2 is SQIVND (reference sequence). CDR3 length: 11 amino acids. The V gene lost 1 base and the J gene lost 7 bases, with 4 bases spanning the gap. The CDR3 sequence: CASSIGAGYTF. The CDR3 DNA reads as TGTGCCAGTAGTATAGGAGCTGGCTACACCTTC.

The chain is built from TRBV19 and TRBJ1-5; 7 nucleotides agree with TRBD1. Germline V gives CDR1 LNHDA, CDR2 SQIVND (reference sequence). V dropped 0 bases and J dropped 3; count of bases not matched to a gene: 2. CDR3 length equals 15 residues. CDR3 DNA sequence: TGTGCCAGTAGTATAGATACAGGGGACAATCAGCCCCAGCATTTT. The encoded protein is CASSIDTGDNQPQHF.

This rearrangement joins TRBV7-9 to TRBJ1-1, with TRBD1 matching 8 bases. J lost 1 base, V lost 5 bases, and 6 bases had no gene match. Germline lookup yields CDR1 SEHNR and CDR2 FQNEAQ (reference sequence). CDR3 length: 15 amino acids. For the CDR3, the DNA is TGTGCCAGCAGCGGGGCCGGGACAGGGAACACTGAAGCTTTCTTT. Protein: CASSGAGTGNTEAFF.

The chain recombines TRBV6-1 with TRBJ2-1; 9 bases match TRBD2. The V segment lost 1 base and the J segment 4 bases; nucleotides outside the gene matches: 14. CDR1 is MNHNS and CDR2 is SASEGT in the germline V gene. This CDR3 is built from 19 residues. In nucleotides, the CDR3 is TGTGCCAGCAGTGAAGTCCCCCAAAGCGGGGGGAGAGATTACAATGAGCAGTTCTTC. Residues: CASSEVPQSGGRDYNEQFF.

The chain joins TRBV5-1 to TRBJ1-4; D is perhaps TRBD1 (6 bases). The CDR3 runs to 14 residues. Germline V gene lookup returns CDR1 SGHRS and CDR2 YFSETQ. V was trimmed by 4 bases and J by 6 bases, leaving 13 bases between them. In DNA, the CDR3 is TGCGCCAGCAGCCCGGACCAGGGGCATGAAAAACTGTTTTTT. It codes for CASSPDQGHEKLFF.

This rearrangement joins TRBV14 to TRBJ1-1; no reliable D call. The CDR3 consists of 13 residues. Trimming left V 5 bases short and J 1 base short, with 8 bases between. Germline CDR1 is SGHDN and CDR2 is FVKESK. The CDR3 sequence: CASSRQENTEAFF. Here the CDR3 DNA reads TGTGCCAGCAGCAGGCAGGAGAACACTGAAGCTTTCTTT. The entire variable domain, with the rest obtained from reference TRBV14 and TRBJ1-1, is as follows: EAGVTQFPSHSVIEKGQTVTLRCDPISGHDNLYWYRRVMGKEIKFLLHFVKESKQDESGMPNNRFLAERTGGTYSTLKVQPAELEDSGVYFCASSRQENTEAFFGQGTRLTVV.

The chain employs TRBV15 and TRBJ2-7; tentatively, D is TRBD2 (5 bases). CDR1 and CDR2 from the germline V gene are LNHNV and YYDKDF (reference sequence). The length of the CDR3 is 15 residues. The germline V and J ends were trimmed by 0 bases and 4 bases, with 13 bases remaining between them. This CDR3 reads CATSRERESGYEQYF. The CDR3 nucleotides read TGTGCCACCAGCAGAGAGAGGGAATCTGGGTACGAGCAGTACTTC.

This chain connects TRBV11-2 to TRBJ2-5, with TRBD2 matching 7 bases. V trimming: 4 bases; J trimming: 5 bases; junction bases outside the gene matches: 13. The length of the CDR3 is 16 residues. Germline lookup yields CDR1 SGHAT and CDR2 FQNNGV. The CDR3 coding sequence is TGTGCCAGCAGCTCCCCGGGTGGTCTAGCGGTGGAGACCCAGTACTTC. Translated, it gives CASSSPGGLAVETQYF.